The 3 T cell receptor beta chains reported below all come from one sample, sequenced in a study of Tregs in tolerant kidney transplant recipients. Assay used: immunoSEQ multiplex PCR; TCRdb lists only in-frame clones, some missing. The data show 120,000 or so clones, 85% to 95% seen once. Sequenced material: CD4+ T cells from blood. The receptors were sampled from a human donor in good health.

V is TRBV25-1 and J is TRBJ1-2; 7 nucleotides match TRBD1. The CDR3 contains 13 residues. Trimming cost V 3 bases and J 4 bases; bases outside gene matches: 2. The germline gives CDR1 MGHDK, CDR2 SYGVNS. The CDR3 loop is CASSETGFYGYTF. The CDR3, as DNA: TGTGCCAGCAGTGAGACAGGGTTCTATGGCTACACCTTC.

The V gene is TRBV7-9, the J gene TRBJ1-2; D is unclear. This CDR3 has 11 residues. V was trimmed by 4 bases and J by 6 bases, leaving 6 bases between them. The germline V gene has CDR1 SEHNR and CDR2 FQNEAQ (reference sequence). The CDR3 DNA reads TGTGCCAGCAGCTCCCGAAATGGCTACACCTTC. This gives the protein CASSSRNGYTF.

The J gene is TRBJ1-4, the V gene TRBV5-1, with a weak D call TRBD1 (5 bases). The CDR3 length is 15 residues. CDR1 SGHRS and CDR2 YFSETQ come from the germline V gene. V was clipped by 0 bases and J by 4 bases, with 10 bases between them. DNA for the CDR3: TGCGCCAGCAGCTTGGAGGGGCCCGATAATGAAAAACTGTTTTTT. Protein product: CASSLEGPDNEKLFF. The whole variable domain, remainder taken from reference TRBV5-1 and TRBJ1-4, is KAGVTQTPRYLIKTRGQQVTLSCSPISGHRSVSWYQQTPGQGLQFLFEYFSETQRNKGNFPGRFSGRQFSNSRSEMNVSTLELGDSALYLCASSLEGPDNEKLFFGSGTQLSVL.